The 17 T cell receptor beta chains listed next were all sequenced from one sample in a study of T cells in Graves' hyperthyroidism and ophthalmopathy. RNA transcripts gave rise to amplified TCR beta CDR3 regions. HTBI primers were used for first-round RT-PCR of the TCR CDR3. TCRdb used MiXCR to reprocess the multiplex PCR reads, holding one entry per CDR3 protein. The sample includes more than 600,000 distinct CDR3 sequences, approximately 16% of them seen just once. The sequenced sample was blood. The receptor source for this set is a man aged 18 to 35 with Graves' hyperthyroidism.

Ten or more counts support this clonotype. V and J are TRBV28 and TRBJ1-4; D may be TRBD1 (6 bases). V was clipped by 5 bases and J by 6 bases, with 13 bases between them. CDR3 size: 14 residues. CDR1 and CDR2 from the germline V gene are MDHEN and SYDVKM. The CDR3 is CASSPGTPDEKLFF. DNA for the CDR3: TGTGCCAGCAGTCCCGGGACACCCGATGAAAAACTGTTTTTT.

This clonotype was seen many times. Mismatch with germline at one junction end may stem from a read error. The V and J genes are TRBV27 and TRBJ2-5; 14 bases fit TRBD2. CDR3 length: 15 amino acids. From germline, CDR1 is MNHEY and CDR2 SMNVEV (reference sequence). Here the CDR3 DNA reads TGTGCCAGCAGTAGTGGGACTAGCGGGAGAGAGGCCCAGTACTTC. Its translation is CASSSGTSGREAQYF.

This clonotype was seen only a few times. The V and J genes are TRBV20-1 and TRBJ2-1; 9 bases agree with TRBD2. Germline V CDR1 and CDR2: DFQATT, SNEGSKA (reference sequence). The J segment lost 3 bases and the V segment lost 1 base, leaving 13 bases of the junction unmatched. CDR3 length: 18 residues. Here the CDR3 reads CSARVPFMSGRYYNEQFF. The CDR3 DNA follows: TGCAGTGCTAGAGTTCCCTTCATGAGCGGGAGGTACTACAATGAGCAGTTCTTC.

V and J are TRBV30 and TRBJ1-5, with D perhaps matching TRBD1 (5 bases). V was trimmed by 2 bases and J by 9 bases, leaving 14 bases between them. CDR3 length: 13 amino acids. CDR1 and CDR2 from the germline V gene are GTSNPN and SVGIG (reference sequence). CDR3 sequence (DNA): TGTGCCTGGAGTAGCGTGGGCAGGGCGCCCCAGCATTTT. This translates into CAWSSVGRAPQHF.

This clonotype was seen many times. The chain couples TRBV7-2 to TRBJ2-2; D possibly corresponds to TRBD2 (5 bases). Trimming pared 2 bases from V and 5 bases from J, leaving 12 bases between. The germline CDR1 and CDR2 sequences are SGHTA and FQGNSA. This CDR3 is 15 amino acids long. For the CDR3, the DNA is TGTGCCAGCAGCTTAAGGCTAGCTGGGACCGGGGAGCTGTTTTTT. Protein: CASSLRLAGTGELFF.

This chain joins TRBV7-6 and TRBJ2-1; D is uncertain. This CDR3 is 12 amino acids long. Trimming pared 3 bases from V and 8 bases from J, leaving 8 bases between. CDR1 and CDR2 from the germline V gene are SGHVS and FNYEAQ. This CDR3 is CASSFATDEQFF. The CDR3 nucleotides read TGTGCCAGCAGCTTTGCCACCGATGAGCAGTTCTTC. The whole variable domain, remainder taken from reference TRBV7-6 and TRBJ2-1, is GAGVSQSPRYKVTKRGQDVALRCDPISGHVSLYWYRQALGQGPEFLTYFNYEAQQDKSGLPNDRFSAERPEGSISTLTIQRTEQRDSAMYRCASSFATDEQFFGPGTRLTVL.

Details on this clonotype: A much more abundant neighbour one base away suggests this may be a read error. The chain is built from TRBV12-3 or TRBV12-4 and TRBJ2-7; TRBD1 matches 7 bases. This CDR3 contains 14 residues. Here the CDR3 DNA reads TGTGCCAGCAGTCCCAGGGGGACAGCGTACGAGCAGCACTTC. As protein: CASSPRGTAYEQHF.

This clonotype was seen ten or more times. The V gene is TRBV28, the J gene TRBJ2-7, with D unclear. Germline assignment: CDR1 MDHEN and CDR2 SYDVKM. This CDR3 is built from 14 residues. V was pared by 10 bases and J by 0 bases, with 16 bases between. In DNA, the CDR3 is TGTGCCATAATGGAGACTGGCTCCTCCTACGAGCAGTACTTC. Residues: CAIMETGSSYEQYF.

The CDR3 sequence: CASSSTLGLSNEQFF. For the CDR3, the DNA is TGTGCCAGCAGCTCCACACTGGGACTGTCCAATGAGCAGTTCTTC. V usage is TRBV7-8 and J usage is TRBJ2-1; weak D call: TRBD2 (6 bases). Germline V gene sequence: CDR1 SGHVS, CDR2 FQNEAQ. Trimming took off 4 bases at V and 6 bases at J, with 16 bases between the two ends. This CDR3 contains 15 residues.

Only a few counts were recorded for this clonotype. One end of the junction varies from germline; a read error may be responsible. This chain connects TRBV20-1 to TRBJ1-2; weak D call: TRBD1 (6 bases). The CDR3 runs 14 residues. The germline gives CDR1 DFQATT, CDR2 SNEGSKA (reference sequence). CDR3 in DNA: TGCAGTACTAGAGTTCTCGACAGGAACTATGGCTACACCTTC. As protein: CSTRVLDRNYGYTF.

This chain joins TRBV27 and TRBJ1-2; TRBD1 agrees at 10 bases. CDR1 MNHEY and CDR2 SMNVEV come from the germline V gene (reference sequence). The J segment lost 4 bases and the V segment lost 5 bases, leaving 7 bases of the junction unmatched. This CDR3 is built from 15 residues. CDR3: CASSPGQGVFYGYTF. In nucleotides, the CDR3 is TGTGCCAGCAGTCCTGGACAGGGGGTATTCTATGGCTACACCTTC.

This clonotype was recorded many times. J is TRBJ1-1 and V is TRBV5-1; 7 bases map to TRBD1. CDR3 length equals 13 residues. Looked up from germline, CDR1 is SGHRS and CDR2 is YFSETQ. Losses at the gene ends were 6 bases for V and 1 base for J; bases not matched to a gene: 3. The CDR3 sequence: CASKGQPNTEAFF. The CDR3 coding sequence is TGCGCCAGCAAGGGACAGCCGAACACTGAAGCTTTCTTT.

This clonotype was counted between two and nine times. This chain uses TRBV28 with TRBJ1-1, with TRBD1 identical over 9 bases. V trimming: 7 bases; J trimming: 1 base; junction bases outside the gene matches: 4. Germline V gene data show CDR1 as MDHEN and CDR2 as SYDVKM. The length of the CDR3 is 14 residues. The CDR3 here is CASTRTGENTEAFF. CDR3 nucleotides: TGTGCCAGCACCAGGACAGGGGAGAACACTGAAGCTTTCTTT.

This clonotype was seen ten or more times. The CDR3 loop reads CASTSGLAKPLAKNIQYF. The CDR3 DNA reads as TGTGCCAGCACCTCGGGACTAGCGAAACCCCTAGCCAAAAACATTCAGTACTTC. This sequence joins TRBV12-3 or TRBV12-4 and TRBJ2-4, with 10 positions matching TRBD2. CDR3 length: 18 residues. V gave up 7 bases and J gave up 0 bases; unmatched junction bases: 12.

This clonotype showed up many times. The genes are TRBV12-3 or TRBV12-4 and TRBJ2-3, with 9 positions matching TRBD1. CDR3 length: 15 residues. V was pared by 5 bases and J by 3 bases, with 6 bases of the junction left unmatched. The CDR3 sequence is CASSVRDRVTDTQYF. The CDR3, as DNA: TGTGCCAGCAGTGTCCGGGACAGGGTTACAGATACGCAGTATTTT.

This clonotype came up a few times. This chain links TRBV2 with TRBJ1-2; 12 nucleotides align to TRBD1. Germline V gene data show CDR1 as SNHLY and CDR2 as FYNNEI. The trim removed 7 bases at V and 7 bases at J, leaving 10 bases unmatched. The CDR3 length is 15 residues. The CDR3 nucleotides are TGTGCCAGCACCCCAAGAGGGACAGGGGGCGTTGGCTACACCTTC. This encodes CASTPRGTGGVGYTF.

In DNA form, the CDR3 reads TGCAGCGTTGAACGACAGGGTCATGGCTACACCTTC. Its translation is CSVERQGHGYTF. V is TRBV29-1 and J is TRBJ1-2, with 7 positions matching TRBD1. The CDR3 is made up of 12 amino acids. Germline V gene lookup returns CDR1 SQVTM and CDR2 ANQGSEA. Trimming cost V 2 bases and J 6 bases; bases outside gene matches: 3.